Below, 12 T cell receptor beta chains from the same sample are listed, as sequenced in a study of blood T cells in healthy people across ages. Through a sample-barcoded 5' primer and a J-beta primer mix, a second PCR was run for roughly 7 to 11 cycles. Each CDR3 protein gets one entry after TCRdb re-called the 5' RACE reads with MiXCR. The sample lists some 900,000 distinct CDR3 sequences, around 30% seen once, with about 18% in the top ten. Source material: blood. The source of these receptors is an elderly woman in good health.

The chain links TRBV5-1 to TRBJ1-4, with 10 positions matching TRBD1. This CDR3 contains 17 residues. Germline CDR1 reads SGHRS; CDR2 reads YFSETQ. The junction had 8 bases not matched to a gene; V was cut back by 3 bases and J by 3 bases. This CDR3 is CASSSGQGGRANEKLFF. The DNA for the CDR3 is TGCGCCAGCAGCTCAGGACAGGGGGGTCGGGCTAATGAAAAACTGTTTTTT.

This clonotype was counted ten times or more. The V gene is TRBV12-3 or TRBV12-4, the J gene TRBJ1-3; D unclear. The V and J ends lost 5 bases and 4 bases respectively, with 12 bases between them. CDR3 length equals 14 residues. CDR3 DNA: TGTGCCAGCAGTGGTCCTAAAGGGGGAAACACCATATATTTT. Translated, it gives CASSGPKGGNTIYF.

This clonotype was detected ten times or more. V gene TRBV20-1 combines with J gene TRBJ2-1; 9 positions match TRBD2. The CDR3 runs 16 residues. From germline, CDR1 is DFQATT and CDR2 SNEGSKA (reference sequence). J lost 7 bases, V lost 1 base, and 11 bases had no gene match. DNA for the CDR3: TGCAGTGCTAGAGCGGCCGGGACTAGCAGGGGTAATGAGCAGTTCTTC. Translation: CSARAAGTSRGNEQFF.

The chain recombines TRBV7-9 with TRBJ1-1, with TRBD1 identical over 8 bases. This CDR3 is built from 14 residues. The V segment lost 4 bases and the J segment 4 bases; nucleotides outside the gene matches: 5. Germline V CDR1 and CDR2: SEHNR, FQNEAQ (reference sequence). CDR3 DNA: TGTGCCAGCAGCTCCCACAGGGGGGGCACTGAAGCTTTCTTT. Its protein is CASSSHRGGTEAFF.

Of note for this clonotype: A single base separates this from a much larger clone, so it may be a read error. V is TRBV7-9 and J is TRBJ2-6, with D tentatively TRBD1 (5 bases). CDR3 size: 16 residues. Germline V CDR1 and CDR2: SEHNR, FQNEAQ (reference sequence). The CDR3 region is CASSLRTGSGANVRTF. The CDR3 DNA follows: TGTGCCAGCAGCTTACGGACGGGCTCTGGGGCCAACGTCCGGACTTTC. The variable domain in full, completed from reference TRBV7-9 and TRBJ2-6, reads DTGVSQNPRHKITKRGQNVTFRCDPISEHNRLYWYRQTLGQGPEFLTYFQNEAQLEKSRLLSDRFSAERPKGSFSTLEIQRTEQGDSAMYLCASSLRTGSGANVRTFGAGSRLTVL.

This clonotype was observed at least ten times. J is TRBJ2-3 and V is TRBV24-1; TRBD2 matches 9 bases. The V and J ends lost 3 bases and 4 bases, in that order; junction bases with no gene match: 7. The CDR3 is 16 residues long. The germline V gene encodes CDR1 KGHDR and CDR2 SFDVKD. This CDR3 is CATSDPRLAGSDTQYF. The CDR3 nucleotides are TGTGCCACCAGTGATCCCCGGCTAGCGGGGTCAGATACGCAGTATTTT.

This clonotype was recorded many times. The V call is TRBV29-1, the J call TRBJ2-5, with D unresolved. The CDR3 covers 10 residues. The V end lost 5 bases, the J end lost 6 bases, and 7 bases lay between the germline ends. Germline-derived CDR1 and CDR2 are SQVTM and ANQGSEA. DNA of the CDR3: TGCAGCGTTCACAATAAGACCCAGTACTTC. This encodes CSVHNKTQYF.

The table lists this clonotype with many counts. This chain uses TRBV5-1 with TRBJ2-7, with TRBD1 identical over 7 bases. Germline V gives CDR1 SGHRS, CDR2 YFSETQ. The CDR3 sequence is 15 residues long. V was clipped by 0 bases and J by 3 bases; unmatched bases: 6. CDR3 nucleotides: TGCGCCAGCAGCTTGGGAGGGGGCAGTGTCTACGAGCAGTACTTC. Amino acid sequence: CASSLGGGSVYEQYF.

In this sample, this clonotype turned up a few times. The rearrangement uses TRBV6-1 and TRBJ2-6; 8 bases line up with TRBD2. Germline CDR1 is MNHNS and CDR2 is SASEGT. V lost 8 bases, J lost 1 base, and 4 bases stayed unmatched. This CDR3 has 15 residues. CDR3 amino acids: CASQAGGSGANVLTF. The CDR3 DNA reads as TGTGCCAGCCAGGCGGGGGGATCTGGGGCCAACGTCCTGACTTTC.

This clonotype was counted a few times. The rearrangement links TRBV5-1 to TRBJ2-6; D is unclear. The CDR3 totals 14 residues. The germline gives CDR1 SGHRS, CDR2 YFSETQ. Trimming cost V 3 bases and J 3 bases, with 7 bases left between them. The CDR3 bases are TGCGCCAGCAGCTGGGAAGGTGGGGCCAACGTCCTGACTTTC. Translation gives CASSWEGGANVLTF.

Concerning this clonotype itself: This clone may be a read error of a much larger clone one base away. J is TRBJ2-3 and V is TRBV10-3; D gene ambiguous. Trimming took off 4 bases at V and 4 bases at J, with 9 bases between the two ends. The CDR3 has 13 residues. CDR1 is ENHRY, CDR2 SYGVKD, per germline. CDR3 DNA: TGTGCCATCAGTGTGGACGGGTCAGATACGCAGTATTTT. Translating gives CAISVDGSDTQYF.

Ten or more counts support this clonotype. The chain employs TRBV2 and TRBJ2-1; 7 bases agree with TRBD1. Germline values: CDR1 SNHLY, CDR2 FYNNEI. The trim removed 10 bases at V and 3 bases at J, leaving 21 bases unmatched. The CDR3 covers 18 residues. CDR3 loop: CATRQARQGRGIYNEQFF. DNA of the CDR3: TGTGCCACGCGACAAGCCAGACAGGGCCGTGGGATCTACAATGAGCAGTTCTTC.